One and the same sample provided the 25 T cell receptor beta chains below, sequenced in a study of T cell changes during pregnancy in multiple sclerosis. Measured with immunoSEQ multiplex PCR; TCRdb has only the in-frame clones, and not every one. This repertoire shows around 56,000 clones, 75% to 90% found once; its top ten account for about 0.38%. Here the sequenced sample was CD4+ T cells from peripheral blood mononuclear cells, taken in the third trimester of pregnancy. The receptors here all came from a female donor with multiple sclerosis, enrolled in a pregnancy study.

The J gene is TRBJ2-3, the V gene TRBV9, with 9 bases aligning to TRBD1. The CDR3 runs 15 residues. Germline trimming cut 3 bases from V and 2 bases from J; bases unmatched to any gene: 4. Germline loops: CDR1 SGDLS, CDR2 YYNGEE. In nucleotides, the CDR3 is TGTGCCAGCAGCGCGGGACAGGGCTTCACAGATACGCAGTATTTT. It encodes CASSAGQGFTDTQYF.

V gene TRBV11-2 combines with J gene TRBJ1-1; 8 bases align to TRBD1. Germline trimming cut 6 bases from V and 0 bases from J; bases unmatched to any gene: 15. The CDR3 contains 18 residues. Germline-derived CDR1 and CDR2 are SGHAT and FQNNGV. DNA for the CDR3: TGTGCCAGCAGTTCGCTTCAGAAGGACAGGGCTATGAACACTGAAGCTTTCTTT. It encodes CASSSLQKDRAMNTEAFF.

The rearrangement uses TRBV6-6 and TRBJ2-7; tentatively, D is TRBD1 (6 bases). There are 11 residues in the CDR3. Trimming shortened V by 10 bases and J by 7 bases, and 14 bases separated the two germline ends. Germline CDR1 is MNHNY and CDR2 is SVGAGI (reference sequence). This CDR3 reads CATGQLREQYF. In nucleotides, the CDR3 is TGTGCCACAGGACAGTTAAGGGAGCAGTACTTC.

The chain couples TRBV5-1 to TRBJ2-3; 9 bases match TRBD2. J lost 2 bases, V lost 3 bases, and 7 bases had no gene match. The CDR3 consists of 16 residues. Germline V gene data show CDR1 as SGHRS and CDR2 as YFSETQ. CDR3 in amino acids: CASSSSSGRNTDTQYF. CDR3 DNA sequence: TGCGCCAGCAGCTCCTCGAGCGGGAGGAACACAGATACGCAGTATTTT.

In this sample, this clone turned up once. The chain combines TRBV7-9 with TRBJ2-7; 7 bases align to TRBD2. This CDR3 comprises 15 residues. After removal of 1 base from V and 0 bases from J, the junction contained 3 bases not matched to a gene. Germline assignment: CDR1 SEHNR and CDR2 FQNEAQ (reference sequence). This CDR3 is CASSLGLAVSYEQYF. CDR3 sequence (DNA): TGTGCCAGCAGCTTAGGTCTAGCGGTCTCCTACGAGCAGTACTTC.

This clone has a handful of counts. The chain carries TRBV19 and TRBJ1-5; 8 bases match TRBD1. The CDR3 runs 15 residues. Trimming took 7 bases from V and 2 from J; bases not matched to a gene: 7. Germline V gene lookup returns CDR1 LNHDA and CDR2 SQIVND (reference sequence). The CDR3: CASTTTGAGNQPQHF. The CDR3 nucleotides are TGTGCCAGTACCACGACAGGGGCCGGCAATCAGCCCCAGCATTTT.

The chain recombines TRBV18 with TRBJ1-5; maybe TRBD1 (5 bases). Per germline, CDR1 KGHSH and CDR2 LQKENI. The CDR3 extends over 14 amino acids. The V gene lost 6 bases and the J gene lost 1 base, with 10 bases spanning the gap. DNA of the CDR3: TGTGCCAGCTCGGAGGGGTTGAGCAATCAGCCCCAGCATTTT. Residues: CASSEGLSNQPQHF.

The J gene is TRBJ1-5, the V gene TRBV9; 8 bases agree with TRBD1. J was trimmed by 7 bases and V by 0 bases; bases with no gene match: 0. CDR1 and CDR2 (germline): SGDLS, YYNGEE. The CDR3 runs 13 residues. CDR3 DNA: TGTGCCAGCAGCGTAGACAGGGGGCAGCCCCAGCATTTT. Protein: CASSVDRGQPQHF.

The genes are TRBV18 and TRBJ1-2; D ambiguous. There are 13 residues in the CDR3. V was pared by 6 bases and J by 4 bases, with 12 bases between. The germline V gene has CDR1 KGHSH and CDR2 LQKENI. The DNA of the CDR3 is TGTGCCAGCTCGGGAGCGGGCGGCTATGGCTACACCTTC. This encodes CASSGAGGYGYTF.

This clone was observed once. This chain joins TRBV18 and TRBJ1-1; 8 bases are shared with TRBD1. In germline, CDR1 is KGHSH, CDR2 LQKENI. V gave up 1 base and J gave up 6 bases; unmatched junction bases: 7. The CDR3 has 15 amino acids. CDR3 nucleotide sequence: TGTGCCAGCTCACCACAGCAGCAGGGGGCCCCTGAAGCTTTCTTT. Its translation: CASSPQQQGAPEAFF. Filled out from reference TRBV18 and TRBJ1-1, the complete variable domain reads NAGVMQNPRHLVRRRGQEARLRCSPMKGHSHVYWYRQLPEEGLKFMVYLQKENIIDESGMPKERFSAEFPKEGPSILRIQQVVRGDSAAYFCASSPQQQGAPEAFFGQGTRLTVV.

This clone turned up a few times. This sequence joins TRBV30 and TRBJ1-5, with D possibly being TRBD1 (5 bases). Trimming cost V 1 base and J 4 bases, with 5 bases left between them. The CDR3 loop spans 12 amino acids. CDR1 and CDR2 from the germline V gene are GTSNPN and SVGIG (reference sequence). The DNA of the CDR3 is TGTGCCTGGAGTGAGGGGAATCAGCCCCAGCATTTT. Amino acid sequence: CAWSEGNQPQHF.

The chain uses TRBV2 and TRBJ1-5; 9 bases fit TRBD1. J gave up 7 bases and V 6 bases, and 7 bases lay outside the gene matches. The CDR3 is 14 residues long. The germline V gene encodes CDR1 SNHLY and CDR2 FYNNEI. CDR3 coding DNA: TGTGCCAGCAGAGCAACAGGGGGCGGGCAGCCCCAGCATTTT. It codes for CASRATGGGQPQHF.

This sequence joins TRBV2 and TRBJ1-5, with 7 bases lining up with TRBD1. With 2 bases clipped from V and 0 bases from J, the junction kept 4 bases outside the gene matches. Germline V gives CDR1 SNHLY, CDR2 FYNNEI. The length of the CDR3 is 16 residues. CDR3 loop: CASSERGTASNQPQHF. The CDR3, as DNA: TGTGCCAGCAGTGAAAGGGGGACAGCTAGCAATCAGCCCCAGCATTTT.

The chain uses TRBV7-3 and TRBJ1-2, with D perhaps matching TRBD1 (6 bases). V was cut by 2 bases and J by 5 bases, with 12 bases left in between. CDR3 size: 14 residues. Germline V CDR1 and CDR2: SGHTA, FQGTGA. CDR3 bases: TGTGCCAGCAGCTTAGGGGGGGCTGGGTATGGCTACACCTTC. This sequence encodes CASSLGGAGYGYTF.

This clone showed up just once. The chain carries TRBV6-5 and TRBJ1-3; D not resolved. Germline CDR1 is MNHEY and CDR2 is SVGAGI. The CDR3 is made up of 15 amino acids. Trimming stripped 2 bases from V and 2 bases from J, with 10 bases between. CDR3 nucleotide sequence: TGTGCCAGCAGTTACACGGGGTCTGCTGGAAACACCATATATTTT. It translates to CASSYTGSAGNTIYF.

The V gene is TRBV4-3, the J gene TRBJ2-7; possibly TRBD1 for D (6 bases). V was shortened by 5 bases and J by 0 bases, with 11 bases between the two germline ends. The CDR3 is made up of 14 amino acids. Germline loops: CDR1 LGHNA, CDR2 YSLEER. CDR3 DNA sequence: TGCGCCAGCAGCGCCGACAGGTTCTCCTACGAGCAGTACTTC. Translation: CASSADRFSYEQYF.

The genes are TRBV5-1 and TRBJ2-7; tentative D call: TRBD2 (6 bases). The germline gives CDR1 SGHRS, CDR2 YFSETQ. The ends were cut back, 4 bases at V and 4 bases at J, with 18 bases in the middle. The CDR3 runs to 15 residues. The CDR3 reads CASSLIPTSSYEQYF. The CDR3 DNA reads as TGCGCCAGCAGCCTAATCCCGACTAGTTCTTACGAGCAGTACTTC. The complete variable domain, with remaining parts taken from reference TRBV5-1 and TRBJ2-7, reads KAGVTQTPRYLIKTRGQQVTLSCSPISGHRSVSWYQQTPGQGLQFLFEYFSETQRNKGNFPGRFSGRQFSNSRSEMNVSTLELGDSALYLCASSLIPTSSYEQYFGPGTRLTVT.

The chain couples TRBV7-8 to TRBJ2-2, with 9 bases aligning to TRBD1. The CDR3 is 15 amino acids. The V gene's germline CDR1 is SGHVS and CDR2 FQNEAQ. With 3 bases clipped from V and 7 bases from J, the junction kept 6 bases outside the gene matches. The CDR3 reads CASSLRQGEGGELFF. The DNA for the CDR3 is TGTGCCAGCAGCTTGAGACAGGGGGAAGGCGGGGAGCTGTTTTTT.

This chain uses TRBV6-5 with TRBJ1-2; tentative D call: TRBD1 (5 bases). CDR3 length: 14 amino acids. V gave up 9 bases and J gave up 0 bases, with 14 bases separating them. Per the germline V gene, CDR1 is MNHEY and CDR2 is SVGAGI. The CDR3 bases are TGTGCCAGTGAAGGGCGGGACGCTAACTATGGCTACACCTTC. Residues: CASEGRDANYGYTF.

Only one count was recorded for this clone. V usage is TRBV18 and J usage is TRBJ2-2, with 12 bases identical to TRBD2. CDR1 is KGHSH, CDR2 LQKENI, per germline. V trimming: 1 base; J trimming: 5 bases; junction bases outside the gene matches: 14. CDR3 length equals 20 residues. This CDR3 is CASSPQDPDTTSGGTGELFF. Written as DNA, the CDR3 is TGTGCCAGCTCACCACAAGACCCCGACACTACTAGCGGGGGGACCGGGGAGCTGTTTTTT.

The chain carries TRBV5-1 and TRBJ2-2; D is possibly TRBD1 (5 bases). The V end was cut by 1 base, the J end by 1 base, with 20 bases between. CDR3 length: 19 residues. In germline, CDR1 is SGHRS, CDR2 YFSETQ. The CDR3 sequence: CASSLKTPSTVLNTGELFF. DNA for the CDR3: TGCGCCAGCAGCTTGAAAACCCCCTCGACAGTTTTGAACACCGGGGAGCTGTTTTTT.

V usage is TRBV5-1 and J usage is TRBJ1-1, with D perhaps matching TRBD1 (5 bases). The CDR3 covers 12 residues. CDR1 is SGHRS, CDR2 YFSETQ, per germline. Trimming took off 0 bases at V and 8 bases at J, with 8 bases between the two ends. Here the CDR3 reads CASSLGTNEAFF. The CDR3 nucleotides read TGCGCCAGCAGCTTGGGGACAAACGAAGCTTTCTTT. Full variable domain (remainder filled in from reference TRBV5-1 and TRBJ1-1): KAGVTQTPRYLIKTRGQQVTLSCSPISGHRSVSWYQQTPGQGLQFLFEYFSETQRNKGNFPGRFSGRQFSNSRSEMNVSTLELGDSALYLCASSLGTNEAFFGQGTRLTVV.

Concerning this clone itself: Distinct nucleotide sequences in the sample also encode this CDR3. The chain employs TRBV18 and TRBJ1-4; 7 nucleotides align to TRBD1. V lost 3 bases, J lost 4 bases, and 5 bases stayed unmatched. The germline gives CDR1 KGHSH, CDR2 LQKENI. This CDR3 comprises 15 residues. The CDR3 coding sequence is TGTGCCAGCTCACCTCCGGGACAGTATAATGAAAAACTGTTTTTT. Residues: CASSPPGQYNEKLFF.

The J gene is TRBJ1-4, the V gene TRBV6-5, with 9 positions matching TRBD1. Per germline, CDR1 MNHEY and CDR2 SVGAGI. This CDR3 region has 14 residues. V dropped 6 bases and J dropped 7; count of bases not matched to a gene: 6. CDR3 sequence reads: CASRPGQGREKLFF. The CDR3 nucleotides are TGTGCCAGCAGACCGGGACAGGGACGTGAAAAACTGTTTTTT.

The chain combines TRBV7-3 with TRBJ2-7, with 7 bases lining up with TRBD1. The length of the CDR3 is 13 residues. Unmatched junction bases numbered 1, after V lost 1 base and J lost 4 bases. CDR1 SGHTA and CDR2 FQGTGA come from the germline V gene. For the CDR3, the DNA is TGTGCCAGCAGCTTAATGGACAGGTACGAGCAGTACTTC. This sequence encodes CASSLMDRYEQYF.